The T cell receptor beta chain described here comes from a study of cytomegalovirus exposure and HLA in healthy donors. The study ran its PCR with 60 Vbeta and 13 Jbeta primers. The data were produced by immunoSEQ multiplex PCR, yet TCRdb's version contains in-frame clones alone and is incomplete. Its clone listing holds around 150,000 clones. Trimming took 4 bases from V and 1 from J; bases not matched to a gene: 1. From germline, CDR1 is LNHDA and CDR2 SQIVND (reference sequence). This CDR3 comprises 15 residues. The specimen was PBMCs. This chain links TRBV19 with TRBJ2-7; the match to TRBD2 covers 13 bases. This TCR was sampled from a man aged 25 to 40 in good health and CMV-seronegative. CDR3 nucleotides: TGTGCCAGTAGTAGGACTAGCGGGAGTTCCTACGAGCAGTACTTC. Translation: CASSRTSGSSYEQYF.